The 15 T cell receptor beta chains reported below all come from one sample, sequenced in a study of cytomegalovirus exposure and HLA in healthy donors. Researchers ran the PCR with 60 Vbeta and 13 Jbeta primers. Here immunoSEQ multiplex PCR was the method, and the copy in TCRdb shows in-frame clones only, minus some. This table holds 200,000 to 250,000 clones, about 80% found once. Sequenced input: PBMCs. The receptors originated from a middle-aged woman in good health and CMV-seronegative.

CDR3 loop: CASSIGQGPYNEQFF. The CDR3 DNA reads as TGTGCCAGTAGTATCGGACAGGGGCCCTACAATGAGCAGTTCTTC. The genes are TRBV19 and TRBJ2-1; the match to TRBD1 covers 9 bases. The CDR3 length is 15 residues. In germline, CDR1 is LNHDA, CDR2 SQIVND (reference sequence). J was trimmed by 2 bases and V by 3 bases; bases with no gene match: 2.

The CDR3 coding sequence is TGTGCCAGCAGCCGCGGACAGGCCGGGGAGCTGTTTTTT. Its translation is CASSRGQAGELFF. V and J are TRBV6-5 and TRBJ2-2; 7 bases match TRBD1. In germline, CDR1 is MNHEY, CDR2 SVGAGI. The CDR3 extends over 13 amino acids. The J segment lost 6 bases and the V segment lost 6 bases, leaving 4 bases of the junction unmatched.

This chain joins TRBV2 and TRBJ1-5; the D is unclear. In germline, CDR1 is SNHLY, CDR2 FYNNEI. The V end was cut by 11 bases, the J end by 2 bases, with 13 bases between. The CDR3 loop spans 13 amino acids. The CDR3 DNA sequence: TGTGCCTCCCAGAAAGAGGGCAATCAGCCCCAGCATTTT. This gives the protein CASQKEGNQPQHF. The full variable domain, in which reference TRBV2 and TRBJ1-5 provide the parts outside the CDR3, is EPEVTQTPSHQVTQMGQEVILRCVPISNHLYFYWYRQILGQKVEFLVSFYNNEISEKSEIFDDQFSVERPDGSNFTLKIRSTKLEDSAMYFCASQKEGNQPQHFGDGTRLSIL.

The chain is built from TRBV4-1 and TRBJ2-5; 8 bases are shared with TRBD2. The CDR3 extends over 14 amino acids. In germline, CDR1 is MGHRA, CDR2 YSYEKL. V shed 2 bases, J shed 4 bases, and the junction held 3 bases outside the gene matches. DNA of the CDR3: TGCGCCAGCAGCCAACGGGAGGGGAGAGAGACCCAGTACTTC. This encodes CASSQREGRETQYF.

The V and J genes are TRBV5-1 and TRBJ1-1, with TRBD1 identical over 10 bases. The ends lost 4 bases at V and 6 bases at J; junction bases unmatched: 9. The CDR3 is 15 amino acids. Germline V CDR1 and CDR2: SGHRS, YFSETQ. The CDR3 DNA reads as TGCGCCAGCAGCATCCCGGGACAGGGGAGGCCTGAAGCTTTCTTT. Encoded protein: CASSIPGQGRPEAFF.

V and J are TRBV11-1 and TRBJ1-1; no reliable D call. Germline V lookup: CDR1 SGHAT, CDR2 FQDESV (reference sequence). The length of the CDR3 is 14 residues. The V and J ends lost 5 bases and 1 base respectively, with 11 bases between them. For the CDR3, the DNA is TGTGCCAGCAGCCTTCTAACGGGGAACACTGAAGCTTTCTTT. This gives the protein CASSLLTGNTEAFF.

This clone came up once. The chain has TRBV5-1 and TRBJ2-2, with 8 nucleotides matching TRBD1. The CDR3 totals 14 residues. Germline trimming cut 7 bases from V and 1 base from J; bases unmatched to any gene: 3. The V gene's germline CDR1 is SGHRS and CDR2 YFSETQ. The CDR3 loop reads CASGDRGNTGELFF. CDR3 DNA sequence: TGCGCCAGCGGTGACAGGGGGAACACCGGGGAGCTGTTTTTT. Full variable domain (missing parts from reference TRBV5-1 and TRBJ2-2): KAGVTQTPRYLIKTRGQQVTLSCSPISGHRSVSWYQQTPGQGLQFLFEYFSETQRNKGNFPGRFSGRQFSNSRSEMNVSTLELGDSALYLCASGDRGNTGELFFGEGSRLTVL.

The gene calls are TRBV28 and TRBJ2-3, with D possibly matching TRBD1 (5 bases). Per germline, CDR1 MDHEN and CDR2 SYDVKM. The CDR3 is 13 amino acids. The V gene lost 6 bases and the J gene lost 6 bases, with 13 bases spanning the gap. The CDR3 here is CASRGAARDTQYF. The CDR3 DNA sequence: TGTGCCAGCAGAGGGGCGGCGCGGGATACGCAGTATTTT.

The rearrangement links TRBV28 to TRBJ1-4; possible D gene TRBD1, 6 bases. Germline V lookup: CDR1 MDHEN, CDR2 SYDVKM. The ends were cut back, 7 bases at V and 4 bases at J, with 10 bases in the middle. The CDR3 covers 13 residues. The CDR3 spells CASMGAVNEKLFF. For the CDR3, the DNA is TGTGCCAGCATGGGGGCGGTTAATGAAAAACTGTTTTTT. Supplemented by reference TRBV28 and TRBJ1-4, the full variable domain reads DVKVTQSSRYLVKRTGEKVFLECVQDMDHENMFWYRQDPGLGLRLIYFSYDVKMKEKGDIPEGYSVSREKKERFSLILESASTNQTSMYLCASMGAVNEKLFFGSGTQLSVL.

In DNA, the CDR3 is TGTGCCTGGAGTGCCATTAAAAGCGGGGGACGCAATGAGCAGTTCTTC. This codes for CAWSAIKSGGRNEQFF. The chain recombines TRBV30 with TRBJ2-1, with 8 positions matching TRBD2. This CDR3 is 16 amino acids long. The germline V gene has CDR1 GTSNPN and CDR2 SVGIG (reference sequence). With V trimmed by 1 base and J by 6 bases, 11 bases remained unmatched.

This chain joins TRBV4-1 and TRBJ1-1; the match to TRBD1 covers 7 bases. This CDR3 has 13 amino acids. The germline V gene has CDR1 MGHRA and CDR2 YSYEKL. V was clipped by 1 base and J by 6 bases; unmatched bases: 2. CDR3 nucleotide sequence: TGCGCCAGCAGCCAAGTTGACAGGGCTGAAGCTTTCTTT. It yields the protein CASSQVDRAEAFF.

This clone was observed a handful of times. The chain has TRBV5-4 and TRBJ1-5, with 9 positions matching TRBD1. The CDR3 is made up of 15 amino acids. CDR1 is SGHNT and CDR2 is YYREEE in the germline V gene (reference sequence). The ends lost 4 bases at V and 5 bases at J; junction bases unmatched: 7. The CDR3 spells CASSITGGGDQPQHF. CDR3 nucleotides: TGTGCCAGCAGCATAACAGGGGGCGGGGATCAGCCCCAGCATTTT.

Points on this clone: One end of the junction varies from germline; a read error may be responsible. Other nucleotide sequences in the sample specify the same CDR3. This chain links TRBV7-3 with TRBJ1-1; 7 bases map to TRBD1. The CDR3 extends over 13 amino acids. Germline V gene lookup returns CDR1 SGHTA and CDR2 FQGTGA. The chain's CDR3 is CASSLTGVTEAFF. CDR3 coding DNA: TGTGCCAGCAGCCTAACAGGGGTCACTGAAGCTTTCTTT.

Concerning this clone itself: Other nucleotide sequences in the sample specify the same CDR3. The chain joins TRBV28 to TRBJ2-7; D may be TRBD2 (5 bases). The CDR3 runs to 14 residues. In germline, CDR1 is MDHEN, CDR2 SYDVKM. V was trimmed by 6 bases and J by 2 bases, leaving 14 bases between them. The CDR3 is CASSPRTGPYEQYF. In DNA form, the CDR3 reads TGTGCCAGCAGCCCTAGGACTGGGCCCTACGAGCAGTACTTC.

The gene calls are TRBV5-4 and TRBJ2-3; D ambiguous. The V end lost 0 bases, the J end lost 4 bases, and 12 bases lay between the germline ends. CDR1 is SGHNT and CDR2 is YYREEE in the germline V gene (reference sequence). The CDR3 has 15 residues. The CDR3 loop is CASSLVGDLADTQYF. CDR3 coding DNA: TGTGCCAGCAGCTTGGTGGGCGATTTGGCAGATACGCAGTATTTT.